This T cell receptor beta chain stems from a study of blood T cell repertoires in COVID-19. The CDR3 covers 12 residues. The V and J ends lost 9 bases and 5 bases, in that order; junction bases with no gene match: 1. In germline, CDR1 is KGHDR, CDR2 SFDVKD. Clones were sequenced by immunoSEQ multiplex PCR, and TCRdb holds only the in-frame ones, with some missing. The sample lists roughly 290,000 clones, about 93% seen once, with roughly 7.3% in the top ten. Sequences were obtained from peripheral blood. This receptor was obtained from a woman under 40 with COVID-19, enrolled during active disease. The chain links TRBV24-1 to TRBJ2-2, with 8 positions matching TRBD2. The CDR3 loop reads CATSSGTGELFF. The CDR3 bases are TGTGCCACCTCTAGCGGGACCGGGGAGCTGTTTTTT.